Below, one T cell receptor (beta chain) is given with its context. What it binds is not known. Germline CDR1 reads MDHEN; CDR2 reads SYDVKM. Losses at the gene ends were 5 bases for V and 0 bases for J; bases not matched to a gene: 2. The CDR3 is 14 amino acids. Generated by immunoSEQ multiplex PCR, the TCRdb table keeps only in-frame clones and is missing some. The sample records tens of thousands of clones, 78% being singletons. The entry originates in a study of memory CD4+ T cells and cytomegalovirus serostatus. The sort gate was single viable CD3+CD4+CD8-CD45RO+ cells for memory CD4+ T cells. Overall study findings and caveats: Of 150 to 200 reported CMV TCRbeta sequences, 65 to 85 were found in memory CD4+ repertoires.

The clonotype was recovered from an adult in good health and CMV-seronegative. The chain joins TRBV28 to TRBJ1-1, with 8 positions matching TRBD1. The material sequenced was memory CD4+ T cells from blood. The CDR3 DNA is TGTGCCAGCAGTATGACAGGGGTGAACACTGAAGCTTTCTTT. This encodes CASSMTGVNTEAFF.